The entry below describes one T cell receptor (beta chain). Using RNA transcripts as the source, TCR beta CDR3 regions were amplified. A set of HTBI primers served as the primers for a first-round RT-PCR of the TCR CDR3. TCRdb reanalysed the multiplex PCR reads using MiXCR and keeps one entry per CDR3 protein. This table holds around 360,000 distinct CDR3 sequences, roughly 15% found once. The sample is drawn from a study of T cells in Graves' hyperthyroidism and ophthalmopathy. This CDR3 contains 15 residues. Between the trimmed V and J ends, which lost 4 bases and 0 bases, there was a span of 9 bases. CDR1 SGHDN and CDR2 FVKESK come from the germline V gene.

The sequence was collected from a woman aged 60 to 75 with Graves' ophthalmopathy. The source material was blood. The rearrangement links TRBV14 to TRBJ2-2; tentatively, D is TRBD2 (5 bases). Here the CDR3 reads CASSRTSSNTGELFF. CDR3 DNA: TGTGCCAGCAGCCGCACTAGTTCGAACACCGGGGAGCTGTTTTTT.